Sequencing of this T cell receptor (beta chain) was carried out in a study of shared clonotypes between healthy human individuals. This clone has only a few counts. This table comes from immunoSEQ multiplex PCR, and its TCRdb copy is limited to in-frame clones, with some not included. The sample lists hundreds of thousands of clones; over 60% were seen once. The CDR3 sequence is 17 residues long. The ends were cut back, 0 bases at V and 7 bases at J, with 21 bases in the middle. Germline V gene data show CDR1 as SEHNR and CDR2 as FQNEAQ (reference sequence). Input material: PBMCs. The receptor was derived from a woman in her thirties or forties in good health. Some clones in this sample may be carry-over from other donors' samples. The chain has TRBV7-9 and TRBJ1-2; the D gene is possibly TRBD1 (6 bases). Here the CDR3 reads CASSLAGRGSSFAGYTF. The CDR3 DNA reads TGTGCCAGCAGCTTAGCGGGCAGGGGATCGTCTTTCGCTGGCTACACCTTC.